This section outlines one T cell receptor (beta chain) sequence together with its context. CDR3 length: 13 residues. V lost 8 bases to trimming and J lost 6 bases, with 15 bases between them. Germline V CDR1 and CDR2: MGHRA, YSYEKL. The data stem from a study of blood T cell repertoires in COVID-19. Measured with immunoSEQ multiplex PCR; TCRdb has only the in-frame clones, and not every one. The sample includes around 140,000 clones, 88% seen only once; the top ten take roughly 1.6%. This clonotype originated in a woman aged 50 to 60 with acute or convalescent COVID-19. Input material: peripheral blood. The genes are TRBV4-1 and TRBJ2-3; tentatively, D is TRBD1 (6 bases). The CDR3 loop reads CASRDILSDTQYF. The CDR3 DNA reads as TGCGCCAGCCGGGACATTCTCTCGGATACGCAGTATTTT.